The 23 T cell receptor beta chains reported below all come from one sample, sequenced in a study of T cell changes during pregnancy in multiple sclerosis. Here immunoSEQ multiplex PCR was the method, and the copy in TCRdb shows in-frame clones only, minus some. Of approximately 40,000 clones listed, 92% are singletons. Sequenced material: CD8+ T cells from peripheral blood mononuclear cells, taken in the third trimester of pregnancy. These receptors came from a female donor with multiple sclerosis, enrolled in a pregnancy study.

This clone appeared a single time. The CDR3 nucleotides read TGCGCCAGCAGCCAAGATAGGGAGACTGCCTACGAGCAGTACTTC. Translating it yields CASSQDRETAYEQYF. The V gene is TRBV4-3, the J gene TRBJ2-7; the D gene is possibly TRBD2 (5 bases). V lost 0 bases to trimming and J lost 2 bases, with 11 bases between them. CDR1 and CDR2 from the germline V gene are LGHNA and YSLEER. The CDR3 spans 15 residues.

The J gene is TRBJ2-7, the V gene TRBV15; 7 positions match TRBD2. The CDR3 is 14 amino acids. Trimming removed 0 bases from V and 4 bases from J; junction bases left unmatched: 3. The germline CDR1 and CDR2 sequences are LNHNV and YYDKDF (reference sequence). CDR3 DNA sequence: TGTGCCACCAGCAGAGATACGCGGGGGTACGAGCAGTACTTC. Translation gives CATSRDTRGYEQYF.

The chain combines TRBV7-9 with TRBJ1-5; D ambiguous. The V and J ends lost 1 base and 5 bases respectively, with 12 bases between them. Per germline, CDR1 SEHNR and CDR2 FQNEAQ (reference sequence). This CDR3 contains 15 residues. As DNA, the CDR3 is TGTGCCAGCAGCTTAGTGGGCCAGGTTGATCAGCCCCAGCATTTT. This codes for CASSLVGQVDQPQHF. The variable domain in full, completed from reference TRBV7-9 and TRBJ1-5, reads DTGVSQNPRHKITKRGQNVTFRCDPISEHNRLYWYRQTLGQGPEFLTYFQNEAQLEKSRLLSDRFSAERPKGSFSTLEIQRTEQGDSAMYLCASSLVGQVDQPQHFGDGTRLSIL.

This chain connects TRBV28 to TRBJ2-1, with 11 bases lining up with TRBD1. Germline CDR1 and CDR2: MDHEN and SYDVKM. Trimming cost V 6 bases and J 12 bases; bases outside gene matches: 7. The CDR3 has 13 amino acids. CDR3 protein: CASRLGTGGGQFF. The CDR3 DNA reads TGTGCCAGCAGGCTAGGGACAGGGGGTGGGCAGTTCTTC.

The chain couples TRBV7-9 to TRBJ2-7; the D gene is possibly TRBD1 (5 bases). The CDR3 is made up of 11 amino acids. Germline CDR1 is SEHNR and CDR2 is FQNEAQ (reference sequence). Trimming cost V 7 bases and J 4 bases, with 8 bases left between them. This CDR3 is CASTQGYEQYF. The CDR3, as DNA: TGTGCCAGCACCCAGGGTTACGAGCAGTACTTC. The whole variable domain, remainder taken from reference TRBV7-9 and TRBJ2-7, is DTGVSQNPRHKITKRGQNVTFRCDPISEHNRLYWYRQTLGQGPEFLTYFQNEAQLEKSRLLSDRFSAERPKGSFSTLEIQRTEQGDSAMYLCASTQGYEQYFGPGTRLTVT.

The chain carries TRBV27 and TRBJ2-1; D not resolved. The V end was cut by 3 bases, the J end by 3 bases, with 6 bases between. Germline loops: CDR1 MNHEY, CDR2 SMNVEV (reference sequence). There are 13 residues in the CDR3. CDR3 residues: CASSFNGYNEQFF. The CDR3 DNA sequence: TGTGCCAGCAGTTTTAACGGCTACAATGAGCAGTTCTTC.

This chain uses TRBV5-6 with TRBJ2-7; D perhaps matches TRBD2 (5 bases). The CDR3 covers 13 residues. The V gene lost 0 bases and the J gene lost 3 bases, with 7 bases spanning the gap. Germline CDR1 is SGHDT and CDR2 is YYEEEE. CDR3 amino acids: CASSLAGFYEQYF. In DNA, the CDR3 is TGTGCCAGCAGCTTGGCGGGGTTCTACGAGCAGTACTTC.

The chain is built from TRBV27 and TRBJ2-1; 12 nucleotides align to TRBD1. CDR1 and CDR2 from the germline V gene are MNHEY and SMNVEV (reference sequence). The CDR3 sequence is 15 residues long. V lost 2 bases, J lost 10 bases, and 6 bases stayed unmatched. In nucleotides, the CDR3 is TGTGCCAGCAGTTTAGGGACAGGGGGCGTCGGGGAGCAGTTCTTC. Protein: CASSLGTGGVGEQFF.

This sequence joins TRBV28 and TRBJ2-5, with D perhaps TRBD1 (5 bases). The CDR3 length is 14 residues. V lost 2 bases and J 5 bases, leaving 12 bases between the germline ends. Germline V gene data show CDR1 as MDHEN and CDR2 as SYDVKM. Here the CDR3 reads CASSLRGADETQYF. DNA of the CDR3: TGTGCCAGCAGTTTAAGGGGCGCGGATGAGACCCAGTACTTC.

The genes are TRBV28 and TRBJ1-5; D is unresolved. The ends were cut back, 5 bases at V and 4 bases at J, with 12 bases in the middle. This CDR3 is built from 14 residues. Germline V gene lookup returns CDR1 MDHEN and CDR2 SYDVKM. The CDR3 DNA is TGTGCCAGCAGTCTGGGCGGGGAAAATCAGCCCCAGCATTTT. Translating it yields CASSLGGENQPQHF.

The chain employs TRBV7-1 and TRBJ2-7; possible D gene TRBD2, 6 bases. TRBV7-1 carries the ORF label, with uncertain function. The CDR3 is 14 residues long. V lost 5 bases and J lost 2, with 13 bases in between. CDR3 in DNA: TGTGCCAGCAGCCCGGGACTCGGCACCTACGAGCAGTACTTC. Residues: CASSPGLGTYEQYF.

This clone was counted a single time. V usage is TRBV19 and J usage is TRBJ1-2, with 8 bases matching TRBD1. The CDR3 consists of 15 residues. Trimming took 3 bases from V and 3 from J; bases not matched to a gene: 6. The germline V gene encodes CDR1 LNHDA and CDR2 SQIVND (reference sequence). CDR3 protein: CASSISQGGHYGYTF. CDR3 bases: TGTGCCAGTAGTATTTCACAGGGGGGCCACTATGGCTACACCTTC.

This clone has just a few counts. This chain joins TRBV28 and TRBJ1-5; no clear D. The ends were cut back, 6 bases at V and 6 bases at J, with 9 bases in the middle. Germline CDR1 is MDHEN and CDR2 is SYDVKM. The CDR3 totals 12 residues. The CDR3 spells CASRSWAQPQHF. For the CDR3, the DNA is TGTGCCAGCAGATCCTGGGCTCAGCCCCAGCATTTT.

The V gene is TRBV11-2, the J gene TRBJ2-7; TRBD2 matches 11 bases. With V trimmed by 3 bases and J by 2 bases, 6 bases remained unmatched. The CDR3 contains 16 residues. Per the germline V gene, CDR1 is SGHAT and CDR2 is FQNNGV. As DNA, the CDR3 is TGTGCCAGCAGCTTCGGGCTAGCGGGAGGAACCTACGAGCAGTACTTC. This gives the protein CASSFGLAGGTYEQYF.

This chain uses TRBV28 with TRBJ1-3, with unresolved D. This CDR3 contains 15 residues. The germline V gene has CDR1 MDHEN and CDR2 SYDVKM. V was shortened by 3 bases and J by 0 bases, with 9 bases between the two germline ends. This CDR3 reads CASSFELSSGNTIYF. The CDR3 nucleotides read TGTGCCAGCAGTTTTGAGCTCTCCTCTGGAAACACCATATATTTT.

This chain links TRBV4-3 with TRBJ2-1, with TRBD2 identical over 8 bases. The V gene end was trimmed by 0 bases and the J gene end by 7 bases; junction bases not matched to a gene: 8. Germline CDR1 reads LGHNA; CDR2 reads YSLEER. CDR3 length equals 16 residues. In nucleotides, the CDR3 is TGCGCCAGCAGCCAAGATCCAGGACTAGCTTGGAATGAGCAGTTCTTC. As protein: CASSQDPGLAWNEQFF.

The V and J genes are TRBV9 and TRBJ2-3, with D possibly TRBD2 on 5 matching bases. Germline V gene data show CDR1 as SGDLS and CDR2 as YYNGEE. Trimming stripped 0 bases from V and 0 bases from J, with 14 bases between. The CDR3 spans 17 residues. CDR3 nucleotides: TGTGCCAGCAGCGTAGGTGGGAATAGCGCAAGCACAGATACGCAGTATTTT. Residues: CASSVGGNSASTDTQYF. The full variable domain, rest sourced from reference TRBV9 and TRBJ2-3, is DSGVTQTPKHLITATGQRVTLRCSPRSGDLSVYWYQQSLDQGLQFLIQYYNGEERAKGNILERFSAQQFPDLHSELNLSSLELGDSALYFCASSVGGNSASTDTQYFGPGTRLTVL.

Here the CDR3 DNA reads TGTGCCAGCAGCGAAACGGGACTCACAGTTGCAACTAATGAAAAACTGTTTTTT. It is translated as CASSETGLTVATNEKLFF. The genes are TRBV6-1 and TRBJ1-4; a weak D match, TRBD1 (5 bases). Trimming left V 6 bases short and J 0 bases short, with 20 bases between. The CDR3 is made up of 18 amino acids. Per the germline V gene, CDR1 is MNHNS and CDR2 is SASEGT.

CDR3 region: CASSPKSSEAYEQYF. The CDR3 nucleotides are TGTGCCAGCAGCCCAAAATCTAGCGAAGCCTACGAGCAGTACTTC. V gene TRBV7-2 combines with J gene TRBJ2-7, with D perhaps matching TRBD2 (6 bases). Per the germline V gene, CDR1 is SGHTA and CDR2 is FQGNSA. The CDR3 sequence is 15 residues long. V dropped 5 bases and J dropped 2 bases, with 16 bases sitting between them.

The CDR3 loop is CASRSTIYQTDTYEQYF. In nucleotides, the CDR3 is TGCGCCAGCAGATCCACTATTTACCAGACAGACACCTACGAGCAGTACTTC. V gene TRBV5-1 combines with J gene TRBJ2-7, with D possibly matching TRBD1 (5 bases). The length of the CDR3 is 17 residues. Germline loops: CDR1 SGHRS, CDR2 YFSETQ. V dropped 5 bases and J dropped 2 bases, with 23 bases sitting between them. Based on the CDR3 plus reference TRBV5-1 and TRBJ2-7, the full variable domain is KAGVTQTPRYLIKTRGQQVTLSCSPISGHRSVSWYQQTPGQGLQFLFEYFSETQRNKGNFPGRFSGRQFSNSRSEMNVSTLELGDSALYLCASRSTIYQTDTYEQYFGPGTRLTVT.

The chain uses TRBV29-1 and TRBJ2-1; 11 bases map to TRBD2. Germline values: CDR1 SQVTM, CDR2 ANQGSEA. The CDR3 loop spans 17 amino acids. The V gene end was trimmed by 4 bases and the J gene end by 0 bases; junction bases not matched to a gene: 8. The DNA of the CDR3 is TGCAGCGTTGGGTCCTTAGCGGGAGGGTACTCCTACAATGAGCAGTTCTTC. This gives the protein CSVGSLAGGYSYNEQFF.

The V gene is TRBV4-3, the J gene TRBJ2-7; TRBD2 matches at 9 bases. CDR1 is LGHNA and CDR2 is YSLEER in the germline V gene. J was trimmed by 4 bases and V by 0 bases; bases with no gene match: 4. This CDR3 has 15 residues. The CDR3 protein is CASSQDRLAGYEQYF. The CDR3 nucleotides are TGCGCCAGCAGCCAAGATCGGCTAGCGGGGTACGAGCAGTACTTC.

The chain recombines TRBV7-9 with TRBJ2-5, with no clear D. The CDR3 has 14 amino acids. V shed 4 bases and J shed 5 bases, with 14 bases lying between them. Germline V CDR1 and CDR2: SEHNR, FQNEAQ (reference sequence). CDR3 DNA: TGTGCCAGCAGCTCAGACTTTGCCCAGGAGACCCAGTACTTC. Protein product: CASSSDFAQETQYF.